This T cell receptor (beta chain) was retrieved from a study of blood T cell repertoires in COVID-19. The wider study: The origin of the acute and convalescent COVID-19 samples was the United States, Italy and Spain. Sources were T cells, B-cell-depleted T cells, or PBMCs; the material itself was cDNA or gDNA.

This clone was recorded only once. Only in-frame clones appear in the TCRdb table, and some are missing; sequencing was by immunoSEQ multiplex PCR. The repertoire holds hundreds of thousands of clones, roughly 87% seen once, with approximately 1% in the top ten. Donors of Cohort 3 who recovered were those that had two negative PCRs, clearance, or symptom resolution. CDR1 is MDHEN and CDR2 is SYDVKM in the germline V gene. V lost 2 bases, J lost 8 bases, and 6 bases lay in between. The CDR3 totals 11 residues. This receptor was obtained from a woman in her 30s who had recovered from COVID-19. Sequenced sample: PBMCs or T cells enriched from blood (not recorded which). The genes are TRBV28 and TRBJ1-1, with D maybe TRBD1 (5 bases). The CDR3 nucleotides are TGTGCCAGCAGTTTAAACAGGGAAGCTTTCTTT. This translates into CASSLNREAFF.